This entry is about one T cell receptor (beta chain). The antigen remains unidentified. The CDR3 consists of 15 residues. The germline V and J ends were trimmed by 3 bases and 1 base, with 12 bases remaining between them. Hyperthyroidism of Graves' type that showed no ophthalmopathy progression within 18 months was stable. Uncontrolled infection, other autoimmune disease, pregnancy or lactation led to exclusion. The data were taken from a study of T cells in Graves' hyperthyroidism and ophthalmopathy. General study points: Among clonotypes expanded in thyroid above 0.001, most were also found in blood.

The TCR beta CDR3 regions underwent amplification using RNA transcripts as the source. HTBI primers drove first-round RT-PCR of the TCR CDR3. TCRdb re-called the multiplex PCR reads through MiXCR, storing one row per CDR3 protein. This repertoire shows around 700,000 distinct CDR3 sequences, 30% to 40% found once; its top ten account for 31%. Sequenced input: blood. The chain couples TRBV12-3 or TRBV12-4 to TRBJ2-5; no reliable D call. This clonotype was sampled from a woman in her 40s with Graves' hyperthyroidism. The CDR3 sequence is CASSFSRAFQETQYF. The CDR3 DNA reads as TGTGCCAGCAGTTTTTCCCGGGCCTTCCAAGAGACCCAGTACTTC.